These T cell receptor beta chains were read from a single sample in a study of shared clonotypes between healthy human individuals. Assay used: immunoSEQ multiplex PCR; TCRdb lists only in-frame clones, some missing. The top ten clones hold approximately 0.11% of a sample with 500,000 to 700,000 clones, roughly 96% of them seen once. The sample consisted of naive CD8+ T cells sorted from blood. The receptors originated from a woman aged 30 to 39 in good health. Both conserved end residues are part of each CDR3. The D gene is left open where the match is weak. Only part of the rows carry a size: once, few, many, or a class if the clone is expanded.

V: TRBV6-7; length: 14; size: .; D: .; J: TRBJ1-2; CDR3: CASSSTTGYYGYTF; DNA: TGTGCCAGCAGTTCCACCACAGGGTACTATGGCTACACCTTC
V: TRBV7-9; length: 13; size: once; D: .; J: TRBJ2-7; CDR3: CASSPIGGLEQYF; DNA: TGTGCCAGCAGCCCAATAGGGGGACTCGAGCAGTACTTC
V: TRBV29-1; length: 13; size: .; D: .; J: TRBJ2-7; CDR3: CSVEGGLRYEQYF; DNA: TGCAGCGTTGAAGGGGGTTTACGCTACGAGCAGTACTTC
V: TRBV9; length: 19; size: .; D: TRBD1; J: TRBJ2-1; CDR3: CASSDPGQGRTISYNEQFF; DNA: TGTGCCAGCAGCGACCCAGGACAGGGAAGGACCATCTCCTACAATGAGCAGTTCTTC
V: TRBV5-1; length: 13; size: .; D: .; J: TRBJ1-2; CDR3: CASSFLLRGGYTF; DNA: TGCGCCAGCAGCTTCCTTTTGCGTGGTGGCTACACCTTC
V: TRBV5-1; length: 12; size: once; D: .; J: TRBJ2-7; CDR3: CASREGPYEQYF; DNA: TGCGCCAGCAGGGAGGGCCCCTACGAGCAGTACTTC
V: TRBV19; length: 14; size: .; D: TRBD1; J: TRBJ2-7; CDR3: CASSDRGGTYEQYF; DNA: TGTGCCAGTTCCGACAGGGGGGGGACCTACGAGCAGTACTTC
V: TRBV4-2; length: 15; size: .; D: .; J: TRBJ2-7; CDR3: CASSQDSGTLYEQYF; DNA: TGTGCCAGCAGCCAAGATTCAGGCACCCTCTACGAGCAGTACTTC
V: TRBV28; length: 18; size: .; D: .; J: TRBJ2-5; CDR3: CASSSYREDSAYQETQYF; DNA: TGTGCCAGCAGTTCGTACCGAGAAGACAGCGCTTACCAAGAGACCCAGTACTTC
V: TRBV27; length: 14; size: .; D: .; J: TRBJ1-1; CDR3: CASSLLGANTEAFF; DNA: TGTGCCAGCAGTTTGCTAGGGGCGAACACTGAAGCTTTCTTT
V: TRBV5-1; length: 16; size: .; D: TRBD2; J: TRBJ2-1; CDR3: CASSLVTREAWDEQFF; DNA: TGCGCCAGCAGCTTGGTAACGCGGGAGGCCTGGGATGAGCAGTTCTTC
V: TRBV19; length: 14; size: .; D: .; J: TRBJ1-4; CDR3: CASTDTAGDEKLFF; DNA: TGTGCCAGTACTGATACGGCAGGGGACGAAAAACTGTTTTTT
V: TRBV6-1; length: 14; size: .; D: TRBD2; J: TRBJ2-1; CDR3: CASSERLAGGEQFF; DNA: TGTGCCAGCAGTGAAAGGCTAGCGGGCGGTGAGCAGTTCTTC
V: TRBV15; length: 16; size: .; D: .; J: TRBJ2-1; CDR3: CATRRDDRDANNEQFF; DNA: TGTGCCACCAGGCGGGACGACCGGGACGCGAACAATGAGCAGTTCTTC
V: TRBV11-2; length: 11; size: .; D: .; J: TRBJ2-3; CDR3: CASRQSDTQYF; DNA: TGTGCCAGCAGACAATCAGATACGCAGTATTTT
V: TRBV13; length: 13; size: .; D: .; J: TRBJ2-7; CDR3: CASSLEGSYEQYF; DNA: TGTGCCAGCAGCTTAGAAGGGTCCTACGAGCAGTACTTC
V: TRBV27; length: 14; size: .; D: TRBD2; J: TRBJ2-7; CDR3: CASSVSGRAYEQYF; DNA: TGTGCCAGCAGTGTTAGCGGGAGGGCCTACGAGCAGTACTTC
V: TRBV14; length: 12; size: .; D: .; J: TRBJ2-4; CDR3: CASSEDQGGPLF; DNA: TGTGCCAGCAGCGAGGACCAAGGAGGCCCACTCTTC
V: TRBV4-1; length: 15; size: .; D: .; J: TRBJ1-1; CDR3: CASSRSMGPNTEAFF; DNA: TGCGCCAGCAGCCGTAGTATGGGACCAAACACTGAAGCTTTCTTT
V: TRBV15; length: 14; size: .; D: .; J: TRBJ2-1; CDR3: CATSEDFSYNEQFF; DNA: TGTGCCACCAGCGAGGATTTCTCCTACAATGAGCAGTTCTTC
V: TRBV5-1; length: 14; size: .; D: .; J: TRBJ1-2; CDR3: CASSLAGANYGYTF; DNA: TGCGCCAGCAGCTTGGCCGGAGCTAACTATGGCTACACCTTC
V: TRBV9; length: 14; size: once; D: TRBD2; J: TRBJ2-1; CDR3: CASSDGGRRDEQFF; DNA: TGTGCCAGCAGCGACGGCGGGAGACGCGATGAGCAGTTCTTC
V: TRBV15; length: 15; size: .; D: .; J: TRBJ2-7; CDR3: CATSRARGPVHEQYF; DNA: TGTGCCACCAGCAGAGCTAGAGGTCCTGTCCACGAGCAGTACTTC
V: TRBV11-2; length: 12; size: .; D: .; J: TRBJ1-1; CDR3: CASSPQGAEAFF; DNA: TGTGCCAGCAGCCCACAGGGAGCTGAAGCTTTCTTT
V: TRBV6-5; length: 12; size: once; D: .; J: TRBJ2-7; CDR3: CASSYLDYEQYF; DNA: TGTGCCAGCAGTTACCTGGATTACGAGCAGTACTTC
V: TRBV28; length: 12; size: .; D: .; J: TRBJ2-7; CDR3: CASRGVSYEQYF; DNA: TGTGCCAGCAGAGGGGTGTCCTACGAGCAGTACTTC